These 32 T cell receptor beta chains originate from one sample sequenced in a study of kidney transplant recipient with SARS-CoV-2 infection. TCRdb redid the calling of the reads with MiXCR, one entry per CDR3 protein. The sample shows fewer than 250,000 distinct CDR3 sequences, 29% of them seen only once. Source: a blood sample, taken at baseline and on day 111 from a kidney transplant recipient. The origin of the receptors is a male patient aged 25 to 39 who had COVID-19 and was a kidney transplant recipient. Some of the T cells might come from the graft donor.

Notes on this clonotype: A single base separates this from a much larger clone, so it may be a read error. This chain's CDR3 is CASKFGSYSTDTQYF. Written as DNA, the CDR3 is TGTGCCAGCAAGTTCGGGAGTTATTCCACAGATACGCAGTATTTT. The rearrangement links TRBV12-3 or TRBV12-4 to TRBJ2-3, with D possibly being TRBD2 (6 bases). V shed 7 bases and J shed 2 bases, with 16 bases lying between them. The CDR3 extends over 15 amino acids.

Turning to this clonotype: This sequence may be a read error, since a much larger clone differs from it by one base. V is TRBV7-3 and J is TRBJ2-7, with 9 bases that match TRBD1. The length of the CDR3 is 14 residues. Per germline, CDR1 SGHTA and CDR2 FQGTGA. The trim removed 11 bases at V and 6 bases at J, leaving 14 bases unmatched. In DNA form, the CDR3 reads TGTGCCGGCTCGGTCGGGGACAGGGATCGCGAGCAGTACTTC. Protein: CAGSVGDRDREQYF.

This clonotype was seen repeatedly, ten times or more. The J gene is TRBJ2-2, the V gene TRBV19; D remains ambiguous. With 4 bases removed from V and 1 base from J, the gap between germline ends came to 4 bases. This CDR3 is 13 amino acids long. CDR1 and CDR2 (germline): LNHDA, SQIVND (reference sequence). In DNA form, the CDR3 reads TGTGCCAGTAGTAAAGAGAACACCGGGGAGCTGTTTTTT. This sequence encodes CASSKENTGELFF. The variable domain in full, with the rest retrieved from reference TRBV19 and TRBJ2-2, is DGGITQSPKYLFRKEGQNVTLSCEQNLNHDAMYWYRQDPGQGLRLIYYSQIVNDFQKGDIAEGYSVSREKKESFPLTVTSAQKNPTAFYLCASSKENTGELFFGEGSRLTVL.

V is TRBV11-2 and J is TRBJ2-3, with D perhaps TRBD2 (6 bases). Germline V gene lookup returns CDR1 SGHAT and CDR2 FQNNGV. The ends were cut back, 3 bases at V and 4 bases at J, with 23 bases in the middle. This CDR3 has 18 residues. The CDR3 reads CASSLGLARGAGSDTQYF. The CDR3 DNA sequence: TGTGCCAGCAGCTTGGGACTGGCGAGAGGGGCGGGGTCAGATACGCAGTATTTT.

There are many counts of this clonotype. The chain couples TRBV12-3 or TRBV12-4 to TRBJ2-7, with D unresolved. V lost 3 bases, J lost 3 bases, and 9 bases lay in between. The CDR3 sequence is 13 residues long. The CDR3 DNA reads TGTGCCAGCAGTTTGGACCCCATCTACGAGCAGTACTTC. It is translated as CASSLDPIYEQYF.

This clonotype has ten or more counts. The chain recombines TRBV5-5 with TRBJ2-7; D possibly corresponds to TRBD1 (6 bases). Trimming took off 4 bases at V and 6 bases at J, with 17 bases between the two ends. From germline, CDR1 is SGHKS and CDR2 YYEKEE (reference sequence). This CDR3 spans 14 amino acids. In DNA, the CDR3 is TGTGCCAGCAGCCCGGACAGCTTTCGAGGCGAGCAGTACGTC. It encodes CASSPDSFRGEQYV.

This clonotype was counted many times. This chain links TRBV19 with TRBJ1-1; D ambiguous. Germline V gene data show CDR1 as LNHDA and CDR2 as SQIVND (reference sequence). Trimming removed 8 bases from V and 0 bases from J, with 16 bases in between. The CDR3 is made up of 15 amino acids. The CDR3 loop reads CASVQKAQMNTEAFF. For the CDR3, the DNA is TGTGCCAGTGTCCAGAAGGCCCAAATGAACACTGAAGCTTTCTTT. Filled out from reference TRBV19 and TRBJ1-1, the complete variable domain reads DGGITQSPKYLFRKEGQNVTLSCEQNLNHDAMYWYRQDPGQGLRLIYYSQIVNDFQKGDIAEGYSVSREKKESFPLTVTSAQKNPTAFYLCASVQKAQMNTEAFFGQGTRLTVV.

This clonotype came up many times. CDR3 sequence: CASSNRSSFRKTYGYTF. As DNA, the CDR3 is TGTGCCAGCAGTAACAGGAGCAGCTTCCGAAAGACCTATGGCTACACCTTC. V is TRBV12-3 or TRBV12-4 and J is TRBJ1-2; TRBD1 might be the D (5 bases). Deletions cut 5 bases from V and 4 bases from J, with 23 bases between. The CDR3 is 17 residues long.

The chain links TRBV2 to TRBJ2-1; 12 nucleotides align to TRBD2. The V segment lost 8 bases and the J segment 9 bases; nucleotides outside the gene matches: 8. The CDR3 runs to 14 residues. Germline lookup yields CDR1 SNHLY and CDR2 FYNNEI. CDR3 loop: CASARTSGIGEQFF. The CDR3 DNA follows: TGTGCCAGCGCGCGGACTAGCGGGATCGGTGAGCAGTTCTTC.

As to this clonotype: A far larger clone is one base from this, pointing to a likely read error. The chain uses TRBV20-1 and TRBJ2-4; 10 nucleotides line up with TRBD2. The DNA end lines up better with TRBJ2-7; the J call may be wrong. Germline CDR1 and CDR2: DFQATT and SNEGSKA (reference sequence). CDR3 size: 13 residues. CDR3 protein: CGAIGLADYEQYF. The CDR3 region has the DNA TGCGGTGCAATCGGACTAGCGGACTACGAGCAGTACTTC.

This clonotype was recorded at least ten times. The CDR3 is CASSPMVRGTDTQYF. In nucleotides, the CDR3 is TGTGCCAGCAGCCCCATGGTGAGGGGCACAGATACGCAGTATTTT. This chain links TRBV3-1 with TRBJ2-3, with D possibly matching TRBD2 (5 bases). V was trimmed by 4 bases and J by 1 base, leaving 12 bases between them. The CDR3 totals 15 residues. Germline-derived CDR1 and CDR2 are LGHDT and YNNKEL (reference sequence).

This clonotype was counted many times. The chain joins TRBV7-9 to TRBJ2-2, with D perhaps TRBD2 (5 bases). The CDR3 totals 15 residues. V lost 1 base, J lost 8 bases, and 14 bases lay in between. The V gene's germline CDR1 is SEHNR and CDR2 FQNEAQ (reference sequence). As DNA, the CDR3 is TGTGCCAGCAGCTTAGGTTTTTCCGGAGGTGGGGAGCTGTTTTTT. This gives the protein CASSLGFSGGGELFF. The full variable domain, its missing parts supplied by reference TRBV7-9 and TRBJ2-2, is DTGVSQNPRHKITKRGQNVTFRCDPISEHNRLYWYRQTLGQGPEFLTYFQNEAQLEKSRLLSDRFSAERPKGSFSTLEIQRTEQGDSAMYLCASSLGFSGGGELFFGEGSRLTVL.

Concerning this clonotype: This may arise from a read error, as a much more abundant clone is one base away. V gene TRBV12-3 or TRBV12-4 combines with J gene TRBJ2-3, with D maybe TRBD2 (5 bases). The CDR3 spans 13 residues. CDR3 nucleotides: TGTGCCAGCAGTTTGCACATGAGGGAGACCCGGTACTTC. This translates into CASSLHMRETRYF.

With respect to this clonotype: A much larger clone sits a single nucleotide away, making a read error possible. The rearrangement links TRBV7-6 to TRBJ2-2; 10 bases map to TRBD2. The CDR3 loop spans 18 amino acids. Germline CDR1 is SGHVS and CDR2 is FNYEAQ. In DNA, the CDR3 is TGTGCCAGCAGCTTAGGGCTAGCGGGAGTGGGAAACACCGGGGATCTGTTTTTT. Translated: CASSLGLAGVGNTGDLFF. Complete variable domain (other parts from reference TRBV7-6 and TRBJ2-2): GAGVSQSPRYKVTKRGQDVALRCDPISGHVSLYWYRQALGQGPEFLTYFNYEAQQDKSGLPNDRFSAERPEGSISTLTIQRTEQRDSAMYRCASSLGLAGVGNTGDLFFGEGSRLTVL.

This clonotype turned up a few times. V is TRBV10-1 and J is TRBJ1-2; D gene uncertain. The CDR3 has 17 amino acids. Germline V gives CDR1 WNHNN, CDR2 SYGVQD (reference sequence). The V and J ends lost 5 bases and 4 bases respectively, with 23 bases between them. CDR3 nucleotides: TGCGCCAGCAGTAAATGTGAAAGATCGCGAAAGACCTATGGCTACACCTTC. Protein: CASSKCERSRKTYGYTF.

This clonotype appeared many times. The rearrangement links TRBV5-4 to TRBJ1-2; no reliable D call. The CDR3 length is 16 residues. With 6 bases removed from V and 4 bases from J, the gap between germline ends came to 22 bases. Germline V gene data show CDR1 as SGHNT and CDR2 as YYREEE (reference sequence). The CDR3 here is CASINVVPGKTYGYTF. CDR3 sequence (DNA): TGTGCCAGCATCAATGTCGTACCAGGAAAGACCTATGGCTACACCTTC.

In this sample, this clonotype turned up many times. This chain uses TRBV19 with TRBJ2-7, with D possibly matching TRBD2 (6 bases). V was pared by 4 bases and J by 3 bases, with 16 bases between. This CDR3 has 15 residues. Looked up from germline, CDR1 is LNHDA and CDR2 is SQIVND (reference sequence). The CDR3 is CASSKGNGDFYEQYF. As DNA, the CDR3 is TGTGCCAGTAGTAAGGGGAACGGGGACTTCTACGAGCAGTACTTC.

Here the CDR3 DNA reads TGTGCCAGCTTAGATCACGTACCAGGAAAGACCTATGGCTACACCTTC. It translates to CASLDHVPGKTYGYTF. V usage is TRBV5-4 and J usage is TRBJ1-2, with D unclear. This CDR3 has 16 amino acids. Trimming removed 7 bases at V and 4 bases at J, with 23 bases between. Germline CDR1 and CDR2: SGHNT and YYREEE (reference sequence).

The V call is TRBV28, the J call TRBJ2-3, with 9 positions matching TRBD1. Germline CDR1 is MDHEN and CDR2 is SYDVKM. The CDR3 has 17 residues. V lost 2 bases, J lost 1 base, and 7 bases stayed unmatched. CDR3 loop: CASSLNRGRVRTDTQYF. The CDR3 DNA is TGTGCCAGCAGTTTAAACAGGGGGCGAGTTCGCACAGATACGCAGTATTTT.

This clonotype was picked up many times. CDR3 region: CASRWTSGRHPETQYF. The CDR3 DNA reads as TGTGCCAGCAGATGGACTAGCGGGAGGCATCCTGAGACCCAGTACTTC. V usage is TRBV12-3 or TRBV12-4 and J usage is TRBJ2-5; 14 bases map to TRBD2. With 6 bases clipped from V and 5 bases from J, the junction kept 8 bases outside the gene matches. The CDR3 covers 16 residues.

This clonotype was detected many times. J is TRBJ1-3 and V is TRBV2; the match to TRBD1 covers 8 bases. The CDR3 contains 14 residues. Per the germline V gene, CDR1 is SNHLY and CDR2 is FYNNEI. With 6 bases clipped from V and 2 bases from J, the junction kept 3 bases outside the gene matches. This chain's CDR3 is CASREQGAGNTIYF. CDR3 in DNA: TGTGCCAGCAGGGAACAGGGGGCTGGAAACACCATATATTTT.

This clonotype has a count of ten or more. The chain recombines TRBV3-1 with TRBJ2-5; D not certain. This CDR3 spans 17 amino acids. Per germline, CDR1 LGHDT and CDR2 YNNKEL (reference sequence). Trimming took off 5 bases at V and 5 bases at J, with 24 bases between the two ends. The CDR3 region is CASSALNPISFSETQYF. The DNA of the CDR3 is TGTGCCAGCAGCGCACTCAATCCCATTTCTTTCTCTGAGACCCAGTACTTC.

Turning to this clonotype: This sequence may be a read error, since a much larger clone differs from it by one base. The V call is TRBV28, the J call TRBJ2-4; maybe TRBD1 (6 bases). CDR1 MDHEN and CDR2 SYDVKM come from the germline V gene. V was clipped by 7 bases and J by 8 bases, with 15 bases between them. The CDR3 covers 13 residues. The CDR3 DNA reads TGTGCCAGCAACTACAGGGTATTGGACATTCAGTACTTC. This gives the protein CASNYRVLDIQYF. Variable domain in full (rest from reference TRBV28 and TRBJ2-4): DVKVTQSSRYLVKRTGEKVFLECVQDMDHENMFWYRQDPGLGLRLIYFSYDVKMKEKGDIPEGYSVSREKKERFSLILESASTNQTSMYLCASNYRVLDIQYFGAGTRLSVL.

This clonotype was seen repeatedly, ten times or more. This chain uses TRBV27 with TRBJ2-7; TRBD1 is a possible D gene (5 bases). Germline V gives CDR1 MNHEY, CDR2 SMNVEV (reference sequence). This CDR3 has 14 amino acids. Deletions cut 5 bases from V and 2 bases from J, with 13 bases between. Here the CDR3 DNA reads TGTGCCAGCAGTCCGAAGATACAGGCCTACGAGCAGTACTTC. Protein: CASSPKIQAYEQYF.

Comments on this clonotype: Possible read error: a much larger clone is one base away. The chain recombines TRBV6-5 with TRBJ2-5; TRBD2 matches at 7 bases. Per the germline V gene, CDR1 is MNHEY and CDR2 is SVGAGI. The CDR3 loop spans 14 amino acids. The CDR3 DNA reads as TGTGCCAGCAGGGACGCTAGCGGTCAAGAGACCCGGTACTTC. Residues: CASRDASGQETRYF.

In its sample, this clonotype was seen once. The chain combines TRBV12-3 or TRBV12-4 with TRBJ2-3, with D hard to call. Deletions cut 4 bases from V and 6 bases from J, with 14 bases between. The CDR3 has 14 amino acids. The CDR3 is CASSSLDGGDTQYF. The CDR3 DNA reads TGTGCCAGCAGTTCGCTTGACGGCGGCGATACGCAGTATTTT.

This clonotype was seen repeatedly, ten times or more. V is TRBV5-1 and J is TRBJ2-2, with TRBD1 identical over 10 bases. This CDR3 is 15 amino acids long. CDR1 and CDR2 from the germline V gene are SGHRS and YFSETQ. V shed 2 bases, J shed 6 bases, and the junction held 4 bases outside the gene matches. In nucleotides, the CDR3 is TGCGCCAGCAGCTTAACCGGGACAGGGGCCGGGGAGCTGTTTTTT. Residues: CASSLTGTGAGELFF.

For this clonotype: This sequence may be a read error, since a much larger clone differs from it by one base. The CDR3 reads CASSSKSNSPLHF. The DNA of the CDR3 is TGCGCCAGCAGTTCAAAAAGTAATTCACCCCTCCACTTT. V gene TRBV10-2 combines with J gene TRBJ1-6; unclear D gene. Trimming pared 5 bases from V and 6 bases from J, leaving 8 bases between. CDR1 and CDR2 from the germline V gene are WSHSY and SAAADI. The CDR3 runs 13 residues.

In its sample, this clonotype was seen many times. The chain recombines TRBV30 with TRBJ1-1; TRBD1 might be the D (6 bases). The V end was cut by 3 bases, the J end by 5 bases, with 22 bases between. The germline V gene encodes CDR1 GTSNPN and CDR2 SVGIG (reference sequence). The CDR3 covers 16 residues. The CDR3 sequence is CAWRGGGLGGKTEAFF. The CDR3, as DNA: TGTGCCTGGAGGGGCGGGGGCCTTGGCGGAAAGACTGAAGCTTTCTTT.

A word on this clonotype: A much larger clonotype is one base distant, so this may be a read error. The chain links TRBV28 to TRBJ2-7; no clear D gene. The germline CDR1 and CDR2 sequences are MDHEN and SYDVKM. Between the trimmed V and J ends, which lost 6 bases and 2 bases, there was a span of 8 bases. This CDR3 contains 12 residues. The CDR3 region is CASSIAAYEQYF. In DNA form, the CDR3 reads TGTGCCAGCAGCATCGCCGCCTACGAGCAGTACTTC.

As concerns this clonotype: A much larger clone differs by one base, so this may be a read error. The chain carries TRBV6-5 and TRBJ1-3; 7 bases fit TRBD1. The ends lost 6 bases at V and 0 bases at J; junction bases unmatched: 5. The CDR3 consists of 15 residues. Germline-derived CDR1 and CDR2 are MNHEY and SVGAGI. The CDR3 DNA is TGTGCCAGCAGGCAAAGGACAGGCTCTGGAAACACCATATATTTT. Its protein is CASRQRTGSGNTIYF.

This clonotype has just a few counts. V and J are TRBV27 and TRBJ2-1, with 10 bases matching TRBD2. The CDR3 runs to 15 residues. From germline, CDR1 is MNHEY and CDR2 SMNVEV (reference sequence). V gave up 5 bases and J gave up 4 bases; unmatched junction bases: 5. In DNA form, the CDR3 reads TGTGCCAGCAGTGCCGGGACTAGCGCTTACAATGAGCAGTTCTTC. Translation gives CASSAGTSAYNEQFF.